This passage covers 25 T cell receptor beta chains from one sample sequenced in a study of radiation and T cells in renal cell carcinoma. Profiling relied on immunoSEQ multiplex PCR, and the TCRdb table lists in-frame clones only, not all of them. The data contain 150,000 to 190,000 clones, about 91% of them singletons. The sample's time point: blood 2 weeks post-SBRT. Treatment described: 15 Gy SBRT to primary tumor, nephrectomy 4 weeks later. Sample: blood, taken from a patient whose treatment included radiotherapy and nephrectomy. All receptors come from a woman in her forties or fifties with renal cell carcinoma.

The V and J genes are TRBV30 and TRBJ2-7; no clear D. The CDR3 runs 12 residues. In germline, CDR1 is GTSNPN, CDR2 SVGIG (reference sequence). V lost 2 bases and J 3 bases, leaving 8 bases between the germline ends. The CDR3 here is CAWSREYYEQYF. The CDR3 DNA sequence: TGTGCCTGGAGTCGAGAGTACTACGAGCAGTACTTC.

The chain couples TRBV5-1 to TRBJ2-7; TRBD1 agrees at 10 bases. CDR3 length: 14 residues. With 4 bases clipped from V and 5 bases from J, the junction kept 6 bases outside the gene matches. Germline CDR1 is SGHRS and CDR2 is YFSETQ. The CDR3 DNA reads TGCGCCAGCAGCAGAGGGACAGGGGCTGACGAGCAGTACTTC. Amino acids: CASSRGTGADEQYF.

This rearrangement joins TRBV29-1 to TRBJ1-1; TRBD1 is a possible D gene (6 bases). The CDR3 spans 14 residues. Trimming pared 7 bases from V and 5 bases from J, leaving 20 bases between. Germline V gene data show CDR1 as SQVTM and CDR2 as ANQGSEA. The CDR3: CSGSRGGAGTEAFF. DNA for the CDR3: TGCAGCGGGTCTAGGGGGGGCGCGGGGACTGAAGCTTTCTTT. Variable domain in full (rest from reference TRBV29-1 and TRBJ1-1): SAVISQKPSRDICQRGTSLTIQCQVDSQVTMMFWYRQQPGQSLTLIATANQGSEATYESGFVIDKFPISRPNLTFSTLTVSNMSPEDSSIYLCSGSRGGAGTEAFFGQGTRLTVV.

In DNA, the CDR3 is TGTGCCAGCAGTGACGAGACCGCGCCGTACGAGCAGTACTTC. It translates to CASSDETAPYEQYF. This chain uses TRBV2 with TRBJ2-7; the D is unclear. The CDR3 totals 14 residues. V lost 3 bases, J lost 4 bases, and 13 bases lay in between. Germline V CDR1 and CDR2: SNHLY, FYNNEI.

The chain links TRBV18 to TRBJ1-2; D is perhaps TRBD1 (6 bases). Germline CDR1 KGHSH, CDR2 LQKENI. The CDR3 extends over 16 amino acids. V gave up 3 bases and J gave up 2 bases, with 16 bases separating them. The CDR3 reads CASSPRGGEANYGYTF. CDR3 in DNA: TGTGCCAGCTCACCCAGGGGAGGGGAGGCGAACTATGGCTACACCTTC.

The chain combines TRBV18 with TRBJ2-3; TRBD2 aligns across 9 bases. This CDR3 region has 15 residues. V lost 6 bases, J lost 12 bases, and 16 bases stayed unmatched. In germline, CDR1 is KGHSH, CDR2 LQKENI. CDR3 sequence reads: CASSPSSGTSKVQYF. CDR3 nucleotide sequence: TGTGCCAGCTCTCCAAGTTCCGGGACTAGCAAAGTTCAGTATTTT.

This clone was picked up a small number of times. V usage is TRBV7-3 and J usage is TRBJ2-3; 9 bases line up with TRBD1. The CDR3 has 13 residues. Germline CDR1 is SGHTA and CDR2 is FQGTGA. V lost 5 bases, J lost 14 bases, and 11 bases stayed unmatched. The CDR3: CASSPTGTGFRYF. CDR3 DNA sequence: TGTGCCAGCAGCCCAACCGGGACAGGGTTTCGGTATTTT.

This clone was detected a few times. This chain links TRBV7-8 with TRBJ2-6; D is ambiguous. Looked up from germline, CDR1 is SGHVS and CDR2 is FQNEAQ. There are 14 residues in the CDR3. V was shortened by 5 bases and J by 2 bases, with 7 bases between the two germline ends. The CDR3: CASSRSTGANVLTF. As DNA, the CDR3 is TGTGCCAGCAGCCGTTCCACTGGGGCCAACGTCCTGACTTTC.

The V and J genes are TRBV6-1 and TRBJ2-3; D might be TRBD1 (6 bases). Germline V lookup: CDR1 MNHNS, CDR2 SASEGT. V lost 3 bases, J lost 3 bases, and 19 bases lay in between. The CDR3 runs 17 residues. The CDR3 DNA sequence: TGTGCCAGCAGTGAGTATGGGACGGCGAGGGGGACAGATACGCAGTATTTT. Translated, it gives CASSEYGTARGTDTQYF.

V usage is TRBV18 and J usage is TRBJ2-7; 7 bases are a match to TRBD1. J was trimmed by 6 bases and V by 3 bases; bases with no gene match: 14. Germline V CDR1 and CDR2: KGHSH, LQKENI. The CDR3 contains 16 residues. CDR3 bases: TGTGCCAGCTCACCGCCAATCGACAGGGTAATGGGCGAGCAGTACTTC. It codes for CASSPPIDRVMGEQYF. Combining the CDR3 with reference TRBV18 and TRBJ2-7 gives the whole variable domain NAGVMQNPRHLVRRRGQEARLRCSPMKGHSHVYWYRQLPEEGLKFMVYLQKENIIDESGMPKERFSAEFPKEGPSILRIQQVVRGDSAAYFCASSPPIDRVMGEQYFGPGTRLTVT.

The V call is TRBV27, the J call TRBJ1-4; D not certain. Germline CDR1 and CDR2: MNHEY and SMNVEV (reference sequence). Trimming stripped 3 bases from V and 4 bases from J, with 9 bases between. The CDR3 contains 14 residues. This chain's CDR3 is CASSFGVDNEKLFF. Here the CDR3 DNA reads TGTGCCAGCAGTTTCGGAGTTGATAATGAAAAACTGTTTTTT.

A single count supports this clone. The chain links TRBV18 to TRBJ2-5, with D hard to call. V shed 3 bases and J shed 5 bases, with 7 bases lying between them. The CDR3 extends over 12 amino acids. Germline V lookup: CDR1 KGHSH, CDR2 LQKENI. DNA of the CDR3: TGTGCCAGCTCACCGAACGGCGAGACCCAGTACTTC. Its protein is CASSPNGETQYF.

The rearrangement links TRBV6-1 to TRBJ2-7; D perhaps matches TRBD2 (6 bases). The V gene's germline CDR1 is MNHNS and CDR2 SASEGT. The CDR3 consists of 13 residues. The V gene lost 10 bases and the J gene lost 5 bases, with 18 bases spanning the gap. The CDR3 DNA reads as TGTGCCACCCGACTAGTCCCAATTCACGAGCAGTACTTC. It codes for CATRLVPIHEQYF.

V usage is TRBV19 and J usage is TRBJ2-4, with D possibly being TRBD1 (6 bases). CDR3 size: 13 residues. The ends were cut back, 8 bases at V and 9 bases at J, with 17 bases in the middle. Looked up from germline, CDR1 is LNHDA and CDR2 is SQIVND (reference sequence). CDR3 sequence: CASSLTGTSIQYF. The DNA of the CDR3 is TGTGCCAGTTCCCTCACCGGGACAAGCATTCAGTACTTC.

On this clone itself: The sample has other DNA sequences that encode this CDR3 too. This rearrangement joins TRBV15 to TRBJ1-1; 7 bases are shared with TRBD1. This CDR3 is built from 14 residues. Trimming cost V 4 bases and J 4 bases; bases outside gene matches: 6. CDR1 is LNHNV and CDR2 is YYDKDF in the germline V gene (reference sequence). CDR3 in amino acids: CATSIDRVGTEAFF. For the CDR3, the DNA is TGTGCCACCAGCATTGACAGGGTTGGCACTGAAGCTTTCTTT.

This clone was observed a single time. The chain uses TRBV5-6 and TRBJ2-2; D is tentatively TRBD1 or TRBD2 (5 bases each). Germline CDR1 SGHDT, CDR2 YYEEEE. The CDR3 spans 17 residues. V shed 3 bases and J shed 0 bases, with 15 bases lying between them. CDR3 DNA sequence: TGTGCCAGCAGCTCGGGACCCGGGAACCCGAACACCGGGGAGCTGTTTTTT. Translated: CASSSGPGNPNTGELFF.

The chain recombines TRBV19 with TRBJ1-6, with a tentative D call TRBD1 (5 bases). The V gene lost 3 bases and the J gene lost 6 bases, with 9 bases spanning the gap. Germline lookup yields CDR1 LNHDA and CDR2 SQIVND (reference sequence). The CDR3 has 14 residues. CDR3 nucleotide sequence: TGTGCCAGTAGTATGGGGGGAATTAATTCACCCCTCCACTTT. The encoded protein is CASSMGGINSPLHF. The entire variable domain, with the rest obtained from reference TRBV19 and TRBJ1-6, is as follows: DGGITQSPKYLFRKEGQNVTLSCEQNLNHDAMYWYRQDPGQGLRLIYYSQIVNDFQKGDIAEGYSVSREKKESFPLTVTSAQKNPTAFYLCASSMGGINSPLHFGNGTRLTVT.

The gene calls are TRBV5-1 and TRBJ1-1; tentatively, D is TRBD1 (5 bases). CDR1 is SGHRS, CDR2 YFSETQ, per germline. The V and J ends lost 0 bases and 3 bases respectively, with 6 bases between them. This CDR3 is built from 13 residues. The CDR3, as DNA: TGCGCCAGCAGCTTGGAACAGGACACTGAAGCTTTCTTT. This codes for CASSLEQDTEAFF.

The gene calls are TRBV9 and TRBJ1-1; D is uncertain. V lost 0 bases and J lost 2, with 17 bases in between. The CDR3 contains 17 residues. CDR1 and CDR2 (germline): SGDLS, YYNGEE. This CDR3 is CASSVGGSPQQNTEAFF. DNA for the CDR3: TGTGCCAGCAGCGTAGGAGGCAGCCCCCAACAAAACACTGAAGCTTTCTTT. Based on the CDR3 plus reference TRBV9 and TRBJ1-1, the full variable domain is DSGVTQTPKHLITATGQRVTLRCSPRSGDLSVYWYQQSLDQGLQFLIQYYNGEERAKGNILERFSAQQFPDLHSELNLSSLELGDSALYFCASSVGGSPQQNTEAFFGQGTRLTVV.

The chain combines TRBV19 with TRBJ1-4; no reliable D call. CDR3 length equals 16 residues. Germline V gene sequence: CDR1 LNHDA, CDR2 SQIVND (reference sequence). V lost 5 bases and J 0 bases, leaving 13 bases between the germline ends. CDR3: CASSVDRPATNEKLFF. The DNA of the CDR3 is TGTGCCAGTAGTGTCGACCGACCTGCAACTAATGAAAAACTGTTTTTT.

V and J are TRBV4-1 and TRBJ2-5, with 7 nucleotides matching TRBD2. V was pared by 0 bases and J by 5 bases, with 9 bases of the junction left unmatched. This CDR3 has 16 amino acids. In germline, CDR1 is MGHRA, CDR2 YSYEKL. The CDR3, as DNA: TGCGCCAGCAGCCAAGAACCTGTGGGGGGGTGGGAGACCCAGTACTTC. Its protein is CASSQEPVGGWETQYF.

The chain couples TRBV18 to TRBJ2-7; the D gene is possibly TRBD1 (6 bases). The CDR3 is 13 residues long. Trimming shortened V by 4 bases and J by 2 bases, and 9 bases separated the two germline ends. Germline V gene sequence: CDR1 KGHSH, CDR2 LQKENI. The CDR3 nucleotides are TGTGCCAGCTCACAGGGGGTTACCTACGAGCAGTACTTC. It specifies CASSQGVTYEQYF.

The chain combines TRBV6-6 with TRBJ2-6, with no clear D. Trimming shortened V by 11 bases and J by 4 bases, and 9 bases separated the two germline ends. Germline-derived CDR1 and CDR2 are MNHNY and SVGAGI (reference sequence). CDR3 length: 12 residues. This CDR3 is CAGKNGANVLTF. The CDR3 nucleotides read TGTGCCGGTAAAAACGGGGCCAACGTCCTGACTTTC.

The chain couples TRBV19 to TRBJ2-7; the D call may be TRBD1 or TRBD2 (5 bases each). The CDR3 has 14 residues. The germline gives CDR1 LNHDA, CDR2 SQIVND (reference sequence). Deletions cut 6 bases from V and 6 bases from J, with 18 bases between. CDR3 in amino acids: CASRNRNIGGEQYF. The CDR3 region has the DNA TGTGCCAGTAGGAACAGGAATATAGGAGGCGAGCAGTACTTC.

The rearrangement links TRBV7-9 to TRBJ1-4; D is unresolved. V was pared by 2 bases and J by 6 bases, with 13 bases between. CDR1 and CDR2 (germline): SEHNR, FQNEAQ (reference sequence). This CDR3 comprises 15 residues. CDR3 residues: CASSLLTVEHEKLFF. CDR3 sequence (DNA): TGTGCCAGCAGCTTACTGACGGTAGAGCATGAAAAACTGTTTTTT.